This T cell receptor (beta chain) came from a study of cytomegalovirus exposure and HLA in healthy donors. Measured with immunoSEQ multiplex PCR; TCRdb has only the in-frame clones, and not every one. The sample carries more than 45,000 clones, roughly nine tenths recorded once. CDR3 length equals 18 residues. The V and J ends lost 0 bases and 0 bases, in that order; junction bases with no gene match: 5. Looked up from germline, CDR1 is SGHDT and CDR2 is YYEEEE. The clonotype comes from a young woman in good health and CMV-seronegative. The chain employs TRBV5-6 and TRBJ2-7; 14 bases are shared with TRBD2. Sequencing used PBMCs. The CDR3 nucleotides are TGTGCCAGCAGCTTGGTTGGGACTAGCGGGAGAAGCTCCTACGAGCAGTACTTC. Protein sequence: CASSLVGTSGRSSYEQYF.